The clone carrying this T cell receptor beta chain occurred a few times. Its antigen remains unidentified. Germline CDR1 is SGDLS and CDR2 is YYNGEE. This CDR3 contains 14 residues. Trimming removed 0 bases at V and 0 bases at J, with 7 bases between. The data originate from a study of T cells in localized non-small cell lung cancer. Study-wide results and caveats: The appearance of a median about 60 of the top 100 tumor clones was seen in adjacent lung. Heterogeneity cannot be ruled out, as sequencing used one tumor region only. Greater blood T cell density accompanied longer overall survival. In uninvolved adjacent lung, T cell clonality reached its highest value, exceeding tumor.

Data came from immunoSEQ multiplex PCR; TCRdb stores just in-frame clones and leaves some out. The sample records almost 35,000 clones, around 93% being singletons. The rearrangement links TRBV9 to TRBJ2-7, with D tentatively TRBD1 (5 bases). This TCR came from a female donor older than 55 with stage I lung adenocarcinoma. The starting material was peripheral blood, obtained before any cancer treatment. The CDR3, as DNA: TGTGCCAGCAGCGTAGGGGGCCCCTCCTACGAGCAGTACTTC. Protein sequence: CASSVGGPSYEQYF.